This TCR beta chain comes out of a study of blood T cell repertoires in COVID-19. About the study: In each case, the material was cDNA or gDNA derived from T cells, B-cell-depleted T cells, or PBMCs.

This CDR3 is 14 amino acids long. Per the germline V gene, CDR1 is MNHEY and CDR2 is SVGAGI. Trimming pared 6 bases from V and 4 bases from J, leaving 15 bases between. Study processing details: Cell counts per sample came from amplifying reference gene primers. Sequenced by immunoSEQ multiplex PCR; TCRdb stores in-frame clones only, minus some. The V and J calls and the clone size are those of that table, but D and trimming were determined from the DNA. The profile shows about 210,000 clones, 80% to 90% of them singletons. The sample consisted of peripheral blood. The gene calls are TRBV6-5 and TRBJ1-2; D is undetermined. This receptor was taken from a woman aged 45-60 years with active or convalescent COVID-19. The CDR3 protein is CASRGGSGTYGYTF. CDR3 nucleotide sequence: TGTGCCAGCAGGGGAGGGTCGGGCACCTATGGCTACACCTTC.